What follows is one T cell receptor (beta chain) and its context. Use of 60 Vbeta and 13 Jbeta primers characterized the PCR. Assay used: immunoSEQ multiplex PCR; TCRdb lists only in-frame clones, some missing. The repertoire includes 200,000 to 250,000 clones, approximately 80% of them detected once, and 0.71% sits in the top ten. These data originate in a study of cytomegalovirus exposure and HLA in healthy donors. The sample taken for sequencing was PBMCs. This receptor was identified in a boy aged 2 to 9 in good health and CMV-seronegative.

The CDR3 reads CASSELGGRASPLHF. DNA for the CDR3: TGTGCCAGCAGTGAATTGGGAGGGAGGGCTTCACCCCTCCACTTT. The chain has TRBV25-1 and TRBJ1-6; D is ambiguous. The V gene's germline CDR1 is MGHDK and CDR2 SYGVNS. This CDR3 region has 15 residues. Trimming left V 1 base short and J 9 bases short, with 13 bases between.